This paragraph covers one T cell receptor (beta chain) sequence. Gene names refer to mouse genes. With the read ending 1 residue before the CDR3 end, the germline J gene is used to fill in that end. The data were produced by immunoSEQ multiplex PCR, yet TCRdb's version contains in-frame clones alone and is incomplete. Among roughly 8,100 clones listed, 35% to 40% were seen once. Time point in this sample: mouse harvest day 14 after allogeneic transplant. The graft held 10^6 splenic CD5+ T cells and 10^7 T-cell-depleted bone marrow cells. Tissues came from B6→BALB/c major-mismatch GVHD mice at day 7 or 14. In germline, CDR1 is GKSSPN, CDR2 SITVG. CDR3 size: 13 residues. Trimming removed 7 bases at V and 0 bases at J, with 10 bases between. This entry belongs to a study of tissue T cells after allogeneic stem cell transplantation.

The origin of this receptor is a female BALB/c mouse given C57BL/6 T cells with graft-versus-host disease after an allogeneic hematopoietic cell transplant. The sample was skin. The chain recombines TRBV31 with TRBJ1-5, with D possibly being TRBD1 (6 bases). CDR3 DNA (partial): TGTGCCTACGGACAGAATAACAACCAGGCTCCGCTT. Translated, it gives CAYGQNNNQAPL. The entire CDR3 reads CAYGQNNNQAPLF.